This TCR beta chain was recovered during a study of post-analysis software for immune sequencing data. Study outcomes and limitations: Patients used about 5 TRBV segments, including TRBV5-6, TRBV5-1 and TRBV20-1, more often than controls.

Trimming cost V 6 bases and J 3 bases; bases outside gene matches: 5. This CDR3 contains 15 residues. In regard to this clonotype: What it binds is not known.

cDNA libraries of TCR beta carried unique molecular identifiers. TCRdb re-derived calls from the PCR reads in MiXCR, one entry per CDR3 protein. The data show about 540,000 distinct CDR3 sequences, around 31% seen once. Sequenced input: blood. This sequence originates from a girl aged 2-17 years with multiple sclerosis. J is TRBJ2-1 and V is TRBV12-3 or TRBV12-4; TRBD2 matches at 10 bases. The CDR3 reads CASRVGLADYNEQFF. The CDR3 coding sequence is TGTGCCAGCAGGGTCGGACTAGCGGACTACAATGAGCAGTTCTTC.